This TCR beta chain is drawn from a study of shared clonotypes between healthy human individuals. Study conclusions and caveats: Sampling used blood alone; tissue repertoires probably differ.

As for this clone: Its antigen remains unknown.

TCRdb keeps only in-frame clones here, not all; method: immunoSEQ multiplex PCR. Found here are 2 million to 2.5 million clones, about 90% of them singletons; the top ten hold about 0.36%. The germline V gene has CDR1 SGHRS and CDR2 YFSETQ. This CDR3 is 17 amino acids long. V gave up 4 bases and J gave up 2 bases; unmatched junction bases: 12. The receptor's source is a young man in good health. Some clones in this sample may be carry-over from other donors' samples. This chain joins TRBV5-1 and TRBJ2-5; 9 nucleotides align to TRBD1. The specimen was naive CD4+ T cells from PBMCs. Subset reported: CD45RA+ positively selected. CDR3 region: CASSVLGGQGRQETQYF. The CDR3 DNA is TGCGCCAGCAGCGTCTTAGGAGGACAGGGGAGGCAAGAGACCCAGTACTTC.